Below are 21 T cell receptor beta chains sequenced from a single sample in a study of T cells after yellow fever vaccination. TCRdb reprocessed the 5' RACE reads with MiXCR, giving one entry per CDR3 protein. This sample has about 220,000 distinct CDR3 sequences, with approximately 3.2% found just once. Sequenced material: CD4+ T cells sorted from PBMCs, taken 10 days after the yellow fever booster vaccination. The receptors were gathered from a young man who received the YFV17D yellow fever vaccine.

The rearrangement joins TRBV4-1 to TRBJ2-3, with 10 positions matching TRBD2. V lost 1 base and J lost 1; bases outside the gene matches: 2. CDR3 size: 16 residues. Germline-derived CDR1 and CDR2 are MGHRA and YSYEKL. The CDR3 loop is CASSQATSGRTDTQYF. Written as DNA, the CDR3 is TGCGCCAGCAGCCAAGCGACTAGCGGGCGCACAGATACGCAGTATTTT.

The chain employs TRBV6-5 and TRBJ2-5; 14 positions match TRBD2. From germline, CDR1 is MNHEY and CDR2 SVGAGI. The CDR3 covers 16 residues. J lost 4 bases, V lost 7 bases, and 8 bases had no gene match. The CDR3 nucleotides read TGTGCCAGCAACCCCGGGACTAGCGGGGGCGGAGAGACCCAGTACTTC. This gives the protein CASNPGTSGGGETQYF.

In its sample, this clonotype was seen a few times. The gene calls are TRBV20-1 and TRBJ2-5; D remains ambiguous. V lost 5 bases and J lost 5, with 18 bases in between. This CDR3 contains 14 residues. Per germline, CDR1 DFQATT and CDR2 SNEGSKA (reference sequence). The CDR3 DNA sequence: TGCAGTGCTTCGCTCCAGGCACGGGCGGAGACCCAGTACTTC. Its translation: CSASLQARAETQYF.

In its sample, this clonotype was seen many times. This sequence joins TRBV20-1 and TRBJ2-7; D possibly matches TRBD1 or TRBD2 (5 bases each). Deletions cut 5 bases from V and 1 base from J, with 12 bases between. The CDR3 runs to 13 residues. Germline V CDR1 and CDR2: DFQATT, SNEGSKA (reference sequence). The CDR3 is CSAWVGGSYEQYF. The CDR3 DNA is TGCAGTGCTTGGGTTGGGGGTTCCTACGAGCAGTACTTC.

This clonotype was counted ten times or more. The V call is TRBV6-6, the J call TRBJ2-7, with D perhaps matching TRBD2 (5 bases). Germline V gene data show CDR1 as MNHNY and CDR2 as SVGAGI (reference sequence). The CDR3 has 13 amino acids. V was clipped by 2 bases and J by 7 bases, with 12 bases between them. CDR3 nucleotide sequence: TGTGCCAGCAGTTACGGTATCCCGGGGGAGCAGTACGTC. Its protein is CASSYGIPGEQYV.

The sample holds many counts of this clonotype. This chain uses TRBV5-1 with TRBJ2-7; the match to TRBD2 covers 9 bases. V was clipped by 2 bases and J by 6 bases; unmatched bases: 6. CDR1 SGHRS and CDR2 YFSETQ come from the germline V gene. The CDR3 has 14 residues. The CDR3 DNA follows: TGCGCCAGCAGCTTTAGCGGGGGACTGGTCGAGCAGTACTTC. Translation gives CASSFSGGLVEQYF.

The V call is TRBV29-1, the J call TRBJ2-5; no reliable D call. Germline-derived CDR1 and CDR2 are SQVTM and ANQGSEA. The CDR3 sequence is 14 residues long. V was cut by 3 bases and J by 5 bases, with 16 bases left in between. This chain's CDR3 is CSVDSRPLGETQYF. CDR3 bases: TGCAGCGTTGACTCCCGTCCACTTGGGGAGACCCAGTACTTC.

This clonotype was recorded at least ten times. This rearrangement joins TRBV25-1 to TRBJ1-2; 7 bases match TRBD1. The CDR3 sequence is 14 residues long. In germline, CDR1 is MGHDK, CDR2 SYGVNS. The V gene end was trimmed by 2 bases and the J gene end by 4 bases; junction bases not matched to a gene: 4. Here the CDR3 DNA reads TGTGCCAGCAGTGAAACACAGGGGAGCTATGGCTACACCTTC. Residues: CASSETQGSYGYTF.

Ten or more counts support this clonotype. The CDR3 loop is CASSPPSDRTGYTF. CDR3 DNA: TGTGCCAGCAGCCCCCCCTCGGACAGGACGGGCTACACCTTC. V gene TRBV7-9 combines with J gene TRBJ1-2; 7 nucleotides align to TRBD1. J lost 8 bases, V lost 5 bases, and 11 bases had no gene match. CDR1 is SEHNR, CDR2 FQNEAQ, per germline (reference sequence). The CDR3 has 14 amino acids.

This clonotype has a handful of counts. The chain links TRBV5-6 to TRBJ2-2; 8 bases fit TRBD1. CDR1 and CDR2 (germline): SGHDT, YYEEEE. The J segment lost 6 bases and the V segment lost 7 bases, leaving 11 bases of the junction unmatched. CDR3 length equals 15 residues. DNA of the CDR3: TGTGCCAGCGGATCTCAGGACAGGGATGCCGGGGAGCTGTTTTTT. Its translation is CASGSQDRDAGELFF.

This clonotype was seen more than once but under ten times. The chain employs TRBV19 and TRBJ1-5; D gene unclear. The CDR3 totals 14 residues. Per the germline V gene, CDR1 is LNHDA and CDR2 is SQIVND (reference sequence). V gave up 5 bases and J gave up 5 bases, with 13 bases separating them. Written as DNA, the CDR3 is TGTGCCAGTAGTGGAAGGGCCCGCGATCAGCCCCAGCATTTT. Protein: CASSGRARDQPQHF.

This clonotype was seen ten or more times. CDR3 protein: CASSLVRGRAADTQYF. DNA of the CDR3: TGTGCCAGCAGCTTAGTCAGGGGGCGAGCGGCAGATACGCAGTATTTT. This sequence joins TRBV7-9 and TRBJ2-3; 8 nucleotides match TRBD1. V was clipped by 1 base and J by 4 bases; unmatched bases: 7. From germline, CDR1 is SEHNR and CDR2 FQNEAQ (reference sequence). The CDR3 has 16 residues.

This clonotype has at least ten counts. This chain joins TRBV2 and TRBJ2-1; no reliable D call. The CDR3 runs 13 residues. The germline V gene encodes CDR1 SNHLY and CDR2 FYNNEI. V was cut by 1 base and J by 5 bases, with 6 bases left in between. CDR3 bases: TGTGCCAGCAGTGAAGGTAGTGACAATGAGCAGTTCTTC. Translating gives CASSEGSDNEQFF.

The gene calls are TRBV5-1 and TRBJ2-3; tentative D call: TRBD1 (6 bases). This CDR3 has 14 amino acids. Germline values: CDR1 SGHRS, CDR2 YFSETQ. Trimming took off 4 bases at V and 2 bases at J, with 11 bases between the two ends. CDR3 bases: TGCGCCAGCAGCCCTGGACAGATCACAGATACGCAGTATTTT. Protein sequence: CASSPGQITDTQYF. The full variable domain, with the rest looked up from reference TRBV5-1 and TRBJ2-3, is KAGVTQTPRYLIKTRGQQVTLSCSPISGHRSVSWYQQTPGQGLQFLFEYFSETQRNKGNFPGRFSGRQFSNSRSEMNVSTLELGDSALYLCASSPGQITDTQYFGPGTRLTVL.

In its sample, this clonotype was seen a few times. The gene calls are TRBV11-2 and TRBJ1-6; 8 bases map to TRBD1. CDR3 length equals 15 residues. Germline CDR1 SGHAT, CDR2 FQNNGV. V trimming: 1 base; J trimming: 10 bases; junction bases outside the gene matches: 6. The CDR3 loop is CASSLADRDHSPLHF. In nucleotides, the CDR3 is TGTGCCAGCAGCTTAGCGGACAGGGATCACTCACCCCTCCACTTT.

This clonotype was seen at least ten times. The chain has TRBV2 and TRBJ2-7; D is undetermined. Germline loops: CDR1 SNHLY, CDR2 FYNNEI. The CDR3 totals 14 residues. V dropped 2 bases and J dropped 3 bases, with 11 bases sitting between them. CDR3 protein: CASSETRQIYEQYV. The CDR3 nucleotides are TGTGCCAGCAGTGAAACGCGGCAGATCTACGAGCAGTACGTC.

The sample holds many counts of this clonotype. This chain connects TRBV12-3 or TRBV12-4 to TRBJ1-1; D is unresolved. This CDR3 is 12 amino acids long. V shed 6 bases and J shed 5 bases, with 10 bases lying between them. Here the CDR3 reads CASSPRWTEAFF. Written as DNA, the CDR3 is TGTGCCAGCAGCCCCCGATGGACTGAAGCTTTCTTT.

The table lists this clonotype with many counts. This rearrangement joins TRBV7-2 to TRBJ1-5; D might be TRBD1 (5 bases). Trimming took off 2 bases at V and 5 bases at J, with 13 bases between the two ends. From germline, CDR1 is SGHTA and CDR2 FQGNSA. The CDR3 loop spans 15 amino acids. CDR3 bases: TGTGCCAGCAGCTTAAATGGGGGAGGTCATCAGCCCCAGCATTTT. Encoded protein: CASSLNGGGHQPQHF.

On this clonotype itself: This may arise from a read error, as a much more abundant clone is one base away. The V and J genes are TRBV7-2 and TRBJ2-3, with a tentative D call TRBD1 (6 bases). The CDR3 sequence is 14 residues long. Germline loops: CDR1 SGHTA, CDR2 FQGNSA. The CDR3 is CASTWGPSSDTHYF. The CDR3 nucleotides read TGTGCCAGTACCTGGGGGCCTAGCTCAGATACGCACTATTTT.

The sample holds many counts of this clonotype. This chain uses TRBV2 with TRBJ1-4, with 9 bases lining up with TRBD1. The V gene's germline CDR1 is SNHLY and CDR2 FYNNEI. Trimming took 6 bases from V and 6 from J; bases not matched to a gene: 5. There are 14 residues in the CDR3. The CDR3 nucleotides are TGTGCCAGCAGAACAGGGGGCGGTGATGAAAAACTGTTTTTT. It is translated as CASRTGGGDEKLFF.

In its sample, this clonotype was seen a few times. The chain links TRBV5-1 to TRBJ2-1, with 10 bases that match TRBD2. The CDR3 contains 16 residues. CDR1 and CDR2 from the germline V gene are SGHRS and YFSETQ. Trimming cost V 4 bases and J 1 base; bases outside gene matches: 5. This chain's CDR3 is CASSKRTSGSYNEQFF. DNA for the CDR3: TGCGCCAGCAGCAAGCGGACTAGCGGTTCCTACAATGAGCAGTTCTTC.